This paragraph reports one T cell receptor (beta chain). Its antigen is unknown. These data belong to a study of identical twins. Notes on the study in general: There were fewer insertions in abundant cord blood beta clonotypes, but memory repertoires showed no such pattern. Models predicted too little out-of-frame TCR alpha sharing in monozygotic twins.

All donors were healthy, and all were Caucasian. This CDR3 spans 18 amino acids. Unmatched junction bases numbered 13, after V lost 4 bases and J lost 4 bases. TCRdb re-analysed the 5' RACE reads in MiXCR, keeping a single row per CDR3 protein. The sample shows about 890,000 distinct CDR3 sequences, about 12% of them seen only once. The sample was also linked to a second study, of yellow fever vaccine responses in identical twins.

V and J are TRBV12-3 or TRBV12-4 and TRBJ2-7, with 13 bases lining up with TRBD2. The sample was PBMCs. This sequence originates from a woman aged 18-29 years in good health. The CDR3 DNA follows: TGTGCCAGCAGTTGGACTAGCGGGGGTAACCCCTTTGGGTACGAGCAGTACGTC. Protein sequence: CASSWTSGGNPFGYEQYV.